One and the same sample provided the 13 T cell receptor beta chains below, sequenced in a study of PD-L1 blockade in urothelial cancer. TCRdb keeps only in-frame clones here, not all; method: immunoSEQ multiplex PCR. The table shows almost 50,000 clones, with about 86% occurring only once. Indicated time point: pretreatment peripheral blood. Sequencing was performed on PBMCs, taken around atezolizumab (anti-PD-L1) treatment. The receptors originated from a man between 65 and 85 years old with urothelial cancer.

The chain recombines TRBV6-5 with TRBJ1-2; the match to TRBD1 covers 8 bases. The CDR3 spans 14 residues. V was pared by 6 bases and J by 5 bases, with 8 bases of the junction left unmatched. CDR1 and CDR2 from the germline V gene are MNHEY and SVGAGI. The CDR3 DNA reads as TGTGCCAGCAGCCGACAGGGGACGAGATATGGCTACACCTTC. Translating it yields CASSRQGTRYGYTF.

V usage is TRBV4-3 and J usage is TRBJ2-1, with D maybe TRBD1 (6 bases). The V end was cut by 3 bases, the J end by 5 bases, with 14 bases between. This CDR3 contains 15 residues. From germline, CDR1 is LGHNA and CDR2 YSLEER. Written as DNA, the CDR3 is TGCGCCAGCAGCCACAAAGACAGGTCAAACAATGAGCAGTTCTTC. Protein sequence: CASSHKDRSNNEQFF.

V and J are TRBV5-1 and TRBJ2-7; the match to TRBD1 covers 7 bases. V shed 1 base, J shed 6 bases, and the junction held 10 bases outside the gene matches. Germline assignment: CDR1 SGHRS and CDR2 YFSETQ. This CDR3 contains 15 residues. This CDR3 reads CASSLRVTGSGEQYF. CDR3 in DNA: TGCGCCAGCAGCTTGAGGGTGACAGGGAGTGGCGAGCAGTACTTC.

CDR3 sequence: CASSSPGNYGYTF. For the CDR3, the DNA is TGTGCCAGTAGTAGTCCGGGGAACTATGGCTACACCTTC. V usage is TRBV19 and J usage is TRBJ1-2; D gene uncertain. The CDR3 totals 13 residues. CDR1 is LNHDA, CDR2 SQIVND, per germline (reference sequence). Trimming removed 4 bases from V and 2 bases from J, with 8 bases in between.

This chain joins TRBV4-3 and TRBJ2-3, with 8 bases identical to TRBD1. The CDR3 runs to 13 residues. The ends lost 6 bases at V and 4 bases at J; junction bases unmatched: 3. CDR1 LGHNA and CDR2 YSLEER come from the germline V gene. The CDR3 DNA sequence: TGCGCCAGCAGAGACAGGGGATCAGATACGCAGTATTTT. Its protein product is CASRDRGSDTQYF.

V gene TRBV2 combines with J gene TRBJ2-3; no clear D. Germline loops: CDR1 SNHLY, CDR2 FYNNEI. V shed 1 base and J shed 6 bases, with 14 bases lying between them. The CDR3 is made up of 15 amino acids. Here the CDR3 reads CASSEDSGVGDTQYF. DNA of the CDR3: TGTGCCAGCAGTGAAGATTCTGGCGTCGGGGATACGCAGTATTTT.

The chain combines TRBV7-2 with TRBJ2-5; 16 bases agree with TRBD2. From germline, CDR1 is SGHTA and CDR2 FQGNSA. This CDR3 comprises 19 residues. V shed 5 bases and J 5 bases; nucleotides not matched to a gene: 14. The CDR3 loop reads CASSARRGLAGGTEETQYF. CDR3 in DNA: TGTGCCAGCAGCGCCCGAAGGGGACTAGCGGGGGGGACTGAGGAGACCCAGTACTTC. Complete variable domain (other parts from reference TRBV7-2 and TRBJ2-5): GAGVSQSPSNKVTEKGKDVELRCDPISGHTALYWYRQSLGQGLEFLIYFQGNSAPDKSGLPSDRFSAERTGGSVSTLTIQRTQQEDSAVYLCASSARRGLAGGTEETQYFGPGTRLLVL.

The chain uses TRBV7-9 and TRBJ1-1, with 8 bases fitting TRBD1. The CDR3 is 13 amino acids. The V gene end was trimmed by 8 bases and the J gene end by 5 bases; junction bases not matched to a gene: 7. Germline CDR1 is SEHNR and CDR2 is FQNEAQ (reference sequence). CDR3 DNA: TGTGCCAGCGAGACAGGGGAGAGGACTGAAGCTTTCTTT. Protein product: CASETGERTEAFF.

This clone has only a few counts. The V call is TRBV6-5, the J call TRBJ2-4; D possibly corresponds to TRBD1 (6 bases). Germline lookup yields CDR1 MNHEY and CDR2 SVGAGI. Trimming took off 6 bases at V and 11 bases at J, with 17 bases between the two ends. The CDR3 extends over 13 amino acids. CDR3 residues: CASRRRTDGVQYF. The CDR3 bases are TGTGCCAGCAGAAGGCGGACAGATGGGGTTCAGTACTTC.

The chain combines TRBV7-8 with TRBJ2-3, with D perhaps matching TRBD2 (5 bases). Trimming took off 2 bases at V and 0 bases at J, with 9 bases between the two ends. The V gene's germline CDR1 is SGHVS and CDR2 FQNEAQ. The CDR3 length is 15 residues. The CDR3 coding sequence is TGTGCCAGCAGCTTACAAGCGGAAAGCACAGATACGCAGTATTTT. It specifies CASSLQAESTDTQYF.

The chain is built from TRBV18 and TRBJ2-7, with a weak D call TRBD2 (6 bases). The CDR3 sequence is 14 residues long. V lost 3 bases to trimming and J lost 0 bases, with 9 bases between them. The germline V gene encodes CDR1 KGHSH and CDR2 LQKENI. The CDR3 region has the DNA TGTGCCAGCTCACCGGACTACCTCTCCTACGAGCAGTACTTC. Translation gives CASSPDYLSYEQYF.

This clone showed up just once. Here the CDR3 reads CASSPGSSSGELFF. The CDR3 coding sequence is TGTGCCAGCAGTCCAGGATCCTCCTCCGGGGAGCTGTTTTTT. This chain links TRBV11-3 with TRBJ2-2; no definite D call. The CDR3 runs to 14 residues. The germline V and J ends were trimmed by 6 bases and 6 bases, with 14 bases remaining between them. The germline gives CDR1 SGHNT, CDR2 YENEEA.

This chain uses TRBV7-6 with TRBJ2-7; possible D gene TRBD2, 6 bases. CDR3 length: 16 residues. Germline CDR1 and CDR2: SGHVS and FNYEAQ. V was clipped by 4 bases and J by 4 bases, with 20 bases between them. The CDR3 nucleotides read TGTGCCAGCAGCTCCGTCGGAGGGTCGGGAGTTTACGAGCAGTACTTC. Its translation: CASSSVGGSGVYEQYF.